Listed below are T cell receptor beta chains from one sample, sequenced in a study of T cells in Graves' hyperthyroidism and ophthalmopathy. Each CDR3 protein is one row after TCRdb ran MiXCR on the multiplex PCR reads. The sample lists more than 550,000 distinct CDR3 sequences, just under 45% occurring once. Sequences were obtained from peripheral blood or thyroid tissue (not recorded which). The receptors shown here come from an adult man with Graves' disease, either hyperthyroidism or ophthalmopathy (not recorded which). CDR3s include the opening cysteine and the closing phenylalanine or tryptophan. A D gene is named only where the DNA matches it firmly. For some rows the clone size is stated as once, few or many, or as a class when expanded; others skip it.

j_call: TRBJ1-1; v_call: TRBV25-1; d_call: NA; clone_size: once; cdr3_nt: TGTGCCTGGAGTGTACTTGTAGGAACTGAAGCTTTCTTT; cdr3_aa: CAWSVLVGTEAFF
j_call: TRBJ2-5; v_call: TRBV7-9; d_call: NA; clone_size: NA; cdr3_nt: TGTGCCAGCAGCCCGCCGCAAGAGACCCAGTACTTC; cdr3_aa: CASSPPQETQYF
j_call: TRBJ1-6; v_call: TRBV10-3; d_call: NA; clone_size: NA; cdr3_nt: TGTGCCATCAGTTATCTCCTCGACAGGCGGCCACCCCTCCACTTT; cdr3_aa: CAISYLLDRRPPLHF
j_call: TRBJ1-2; v_call: TRBV4-1; d_call: NA; clone_size: few; cdr3_nt: TGCGCCAGCAGCCAAGTTTTAGGGAGAGAGAACTATGGCTACACCTTC; cdr3_aa: CASSQVLGRENYGYTF
j_call: TRBJ2-7; v_call: TRBV29-1; d_call: TRBD2; clone_size: many; cdr3_nt: TGCAGCGTTGAGTCTAGCGGGAGTAGAAACGAGCAGTACTTC; cdr3_aa: CSVESSGSRNEQYF
j_call: TRBJ1-1; v_call: TRBV14; d_call: NA; clone_size: NA; cdr3_nt: TGTGCCAGCAGCCAAGATCTCCAGGGCGAAGCTTTCTTT; cdr3_aa: CASSQDLQGEAFF
j_call: TRBJ2-7; v_call: TRBV5-1; d_call: NA; clone_size: NA; cdr3_nt: TGCGCCAGCAGCTTGGCAGGTAATCCATACGAGCAGTACTTC; cdr3_aa: CASSLAGNPYEQYF
j_call: TRBJ2-7; v_call: TRBV7-3; d_call: NA; clone_size: NA; cdr3_nt: TGCGCCAGCAGCCACGAAACGGGGAGGACCACGGACGAGCAGTACTTC; cdr3_aa: CASSHETGRTTDEQYF
j_call: TRBJ1-2; v_call: TRBV24-1; d_call: NA; clone_size: NA; cdr3_nt: TGTGCCACCAGAGCCACAGGGAGCAACTATGGCTACACCTTC; cdr3_aa: CATRATGSNYGYTF
j_call: TRBJ1-1; v_call: TRBV10-3; d_call: NA; clone_size: many; cdr3_nt: TGTGCCATCAGGACGGAGGGGCCGAACACTGAAGCTTTCTTT; cdr3_aa: CAIRTEGPNTEAFF
j_call: TRBJ2-2; v_call: TRBV9; d_call: TRBD2; clone_size: few; cdr3_nt: TGTGCCAGCAGCGCCTTGGGACTAGCGGCTCGCGGGGAGCTGTTTTTT; cdr3_aa: CASSALGLAARGELFF
j_call: TRBJ1-1; v_call: TRBV24-1; d_call: TRBD1; clone_size: NA; cdr3_nt: TGTGCCACCAGCAGGGACAGTTCCAACACTGAAGCTTTCTTT; cdr3_aa: CATSRDSSNTEAFF
j_call: TRBJ1-4; v_call: TRBV7-2; d_call: NA; clone_size: few; cdr3_nt: TGTGCCAGCAGCGGACTGGGAATGAAAAAACTGTTTTTT; cdr3_aa: CASSGLGMKKLFF
j_call: TRBJ1-2; v_call: TRBV29-1; d_call: NA; clone_size: NA; cdr3_nt: TGCAGTGAGCCGGGGAACTATGGCTACACCTTC; cdr3_aa: CSEPGNYGYTF
j_call: TRBJ1-1; v_call: TRBV29-1; d_call: NA; clone_size: many; cdr3_nt: TGCAGCGTTGAAGTGAACACTGAAGCTTTCTTT; cdr3_aa: CSVEVNTEAFF
j_call: TRBJ2-7; v_call: TRBV29-1; d_call: TRBD1; clone_size: NA; cdr3_nt: TGCAGCACCCGGGACAGGGACTCCTACGAGCAGTACTTC; cdr3_aa: CSTRDRDSYEQYF
j_call: TRBJ2-7; v_call: TRBV25-1; d_call: TRBD2; clone_size: many; cdr3_nt: TGTGCCTCGAGCGGGGTTCCCTACGAGCAGTACTTC; cdr3_aa: CASSGVPYEQYF
j_call: TRBJ2-5; v_call: TRBV9; d_call: NA; clone_size: NA; cdr3_nt: TGTGCCAGCAGTCAAACCTGGGAGACCCAGTACTTC; cdr3_aa: CASSQTWETQYF
j_call: TRBJ2-7; v_call: TRBV29-1; d_call: NA; clone_size: NA; cdr3_nt: TGCAGCGCCTTGGACAGCAGCTCCTACGAGCAGTACTTC; cdr3_aa: CSALDSSSYEQYF
j_call: TRBJ1-1; v_call: TRBV7-8; d_call: NA; clone_size: NA; cdr3_nt: TGTGCCAGCAGCTTACCCGGGACGGGAGGCACTGAAGCTTTCTTT; cdr3_aa: CASSLPGTGGTEAFF
j_call: TRBJ1-1; v_call: TRBV12-5; d_call: NA; clone_size: few; cdr3_nt: TGTGCTAGTGGTCTCCGCAGTGGCACTGAAGCTTTCTTT; cdr3_aa: CASGLRSGTEAFF
j_call: TRBJ1-2; v_call: TRBV7-9; d_call: TRBD1; clone_size: NA; cdr3_nt: TGTGCCAGCAGCTCACCCGGGACAGGGACTAACTATGGCTACACCTTC; cdr3_aa: CASSSPGTGTNYGYTF
j_call: TRBJ1-1; v_call: TRBV29-1; d_call: NA; clone_size: NA; cdr3_nt: TGCAGCGCCCTGACCGGGACGAACACTGAAGCTTTCTTT; cdr3_aa: CSALTGTNTEAFF
j_call: TRBJ1-1; v_call: TRBV20-1; d_call: NA; clone_size: few; cdr3_nt: TGCAGTGCTAGTCGGGTCTTGAACACTGAAGCTTTCTTT; cdr3_aa: CSASRVLNTEAFF
j_call: TRBJ1-4; v_call: TRBV6-5; d_call: NA; clone_size: NA; cdr3_nt: TGTGCCAGCAGTCCGAACCAGGGGTCTAATGAAAAACTGTTTTTT; cdr3_aa: CASSPNQGSNEKLFF
j_call: TRBJ2-7; v_call: TRBV6-1; d_call: NA; clone_size: few; cdr3_nt: TGTGCCAGCAGTGAACATCTCGAGCAGTACTTC; cdr3_aa: CASSEHLEQYF
j_call: TRBJ2-7; v_call: TRBV2; d_call: TRBD2; clone_size: many; cdr3_nt: TGTGCCAGCGCGAGACTAGCGGGAGGACCCTACGAGCAGTACTTC; cdr3_aa: CASARLAGGPYEQYF
j_call: TRBJ1-6; v_call: TRBV5-1; d_call: TRBD1; clone_size: many; cdr3_nt: TGCGCCAGCAGCTTGGTGGCAGGGGGCGAATCACCCCTCCACTTT; cdr3_aa: CASSLVAGGESPLHF